Listed here are 15 T cell receptor beta chains from one sample, sequenced in a study of T cell responses to AZD1222 COVID-19 vaccine. The method was immunoSEQ multiplex PCR; TCRdb's version includes in-frame clones alone and lacks a portion of them. The sample shows around 210,000 clones, about 94% of them seen only once. The material was peripheral blood, obtained 28 days after the second dose of the MenACWY control vaccine. These receptors originate from an adult who received the MenACWY meningococcal vaccine as a control.

This rearrangement joins TRBV28 to TRBJ1-2; TRBD1 matches at 10 bases. From germline, CDR1 is MDHEN and CDR2 SYDVKM. The CDR3 length is 15 residues. Trimming cost V 5 bases and J 5 bases; bases outside gene matches: 8. CDR3 nucleotides: TGTGCCAGCAGTGATGGACAGGGGGATGTTTATGGCTACACCTTC. Its translation is CASSDGQGDVYGYTF.

The genes are TRBV5-1 and TRBJ2-7; D may match TRBD1 or TRBD2 (5 bases each). Trimming removed 4 bases at V and 7 bases at J, with 21 bases between. The V gene's germline CDR1 is SGHRS and CDR2 YFSETQ. The CDR3 is 15 residues long. The CDR3 DNA reads TGCGCCAGCAGCACCGGGACCGTTATTTTGGGTGAGCAGTACTTC. Amino acids: CASSTGTVILGEQYF.

The genes are TRBV3-1 (or the pseudogene TRBV3-2) and TRBJ1-1; possibly TRBD1 for D (6 bases). V was shortened by 7 bases and J by 11 bases, with 23 bases between the two germline ends. The germline V gene has CDR1 LGHDT and CDR2 YNNKEL (reference sequence). This CDR3 is 14 amino acids long. The CDR3 here is CASTNTGGHPSAFF. CDR3 bases: TGTGCCAGCACTAACACCGGGGGGCACCCGTCGGCTTTCTTT.

Here the CDR3 DNA reads TGCAGCGTTGCGGGCACTGAAGCTTTCTTT. It yields the protein CSVAGTEAFF. This chain uses TRBV29-1 with TRBJ1-1, with D uncertain. CDR3 length: 10 amino acids. Germline CDR1 SQVTM, CDR2 ANQGSEA. Trimming removed 4 bases at V and 4 bases at J, with 4 bases between.

The chain links TRBV7-9 to TRBJ2-1; possible D gene TRBD1, 6 bases. The CDR3 is 15 amino acids. Trimming removed 5 bases from V and 4 bases from J, with 15 bases in between. Germline-derived CDR1 and CDR2 are SEHNR and FQNEAQ (reference sequence). CDR3 DNA: TGTGCCAGCAGCCGCTCCGGAACAGGGTACAATGAGCAGTTCTTC. Protein product: CASSRSGTGYNEQFF.

The CDR3 region has the DNA TGTGCCAGTAGTATTGTTGGCGGCTACGAGCAGTACTTC. Amino acid sequence: CASSIVGGYEQYF. V and J are TRBV19 and TRBJ2-7; D is ambiguous. The CDR3 covers 13 residues. Germline values: CDR1 LNHDA, CDR2 SQIVND (reference sequence). V was cut by 3 bases and J by 3 bases, with 9 bases left in between.

The genes are TRBV5-6 and TRBJ2-2, with no clear D. CDR1 is SGHDT, CDR2 YYEEEE, per germline. The CDR3 contains 12 residues. V lost 1 base and J lost 5, with 3 bases in between. The DNA of the CDR3 is TGTGCCAGCAGCTTGACAACCGGGGAGCTGTTTTTT. Its protein product is CASSLTTGELFF.

This rearrangement joins TRBV2 to TRBJ1-5; 7 bases map to TRBD1. The CDR3 runs to 14 residues. Germline V gene lookup returns CDR1 SNHLY and CDR2 FYNNEI. After removal of 9 bases from V and 1 base from J, the junction contained 6 bases not matched to a gene. The DNA for the CDR3 is TGTGCCAGTCGTGACAGGGAGAGCAATCAGCCCCAGCATTTT. Residues: CASRDRESNQPQHF.

CDR3 in DNA: TGTGCCAGCAGCAAGACAGGGGTGGGTCAGCCCCAGCATTTT. Amino acid sequence: CASSKTGVGQPQHF. The chain combines TRBV3-1 (or the pseudogene TRBV3-2) with TRBJ1-5; TRBD1 aligns across 8 bases. The V segment lost 5 bases and the J segment 6 bases; nucleotides outside the gene matches: 6. This CDR3 contains 14 residues. CDR1 LGHDT and CDR2 YNNKEL come from the germline V gene (reference sequence).

The V call is TRBV18, the J call TRBJ1-1; D not resolved. This CDR3 contains 11 residues. Germline V gene lookup returns CDR1 KGHSH and CDR2 LQKENI. V lost 5 bases to trimming and J lost 4 bases, with 5 bases between them. The CDR3 sequence: CASSSITEAFF. DNA for the CDR3: TGTGCCAGCTCATCCATCACTGAAGCTTTCTTT.

The V and J genes are TRBV27 and TRBJ1-2; no firm D call. Germline CDR1 MNHEY, CDR2 SMNVEV (reference sequence). Between the trimmed V and J ends, which lost 6 bases and 6 bases, there was a span of 17 bases. The CDR3 length is 14 residues. The CDR3 region has the DNA TGTGCCAGCAGACCAAACACGGGGTGGGATGGCTACACCTTC. This gives the protein CASRPNTGWDGYTF.

V is TRBV24-1 and J is TRBJ1-1; the D is unclear. Per germline, CDR1 KGHDR and CDR2 SFDVKD. V was clipped by 2 bases and J by 4 bases, with 7 bases between them. The CDR3 covers 13 residues. The CDR3 loop reads CATSDSGSTEAFF. DNA for the CDR3: TGTGCCACCAGTGATTCCGGGAGCACTGAAGCTTTCTTT.

The chain is built from TRBV7-8 and TRBJ2-3; no reliable D call. This CDR3 contains 19 residues. Per germline, CDR1 SGHVS and CDR2 FQNEAQ. Trimming stripped 0 bases from V and 6 bases from J, with 25 bases between. The CDR3 coding sequence is TGTGCCAGCAGCTTAGCTGTTATTTCTAGTAATAGTATTTGGGATACGCAGTATTTT. Protein product: CASSLAVISSNSIWDTQYF. The complete variable domain, with remaining parts taken from reference TRBV7-8 and TRBJ2-3, reads GAGVSQSPRYKVAKRGQDVALRCDPISGHVSLFWYQQALGQGPEFLTYFQNEAQLDKSGLPSDRFFAERPEGSVSTLKIQRTQQEDSAVYLCASSLAVISSNSIWDTQYFGPGTRLTVL.

The rearrangement links TRBV9 to TRBJ2-3; 12 nucleotides line up with TRBD2. Germline V gives CDR1 SGDLS, CDR2 YYNGEE. The ends lost 6 bases at V and 4 bases at J; junction bases unmatched: 9. The CDR3 is 16 residues long. The CDR3: CASTPLAGGAPDTQYF. CDR3 in DNA: TGTGCCAGCACCCCCCTAGCGGGGGGGGCCCCAGATACGCAGTATTTT.

V is TRBV5-1 and J is TRBJ1-6; no reliable D call. Germline CDR1 SGHRS, CDR2 YFSETQ. V was trimmed by 5 bases and J by 1 base, leaving 10 bases between them. CDR3 size: 15 residues. The CDR3 reads CASSRGESYNSPLHF. For the CDR3, the DNA is TGCGCCAGCAGTCGGGGAGAGTCCTATAATTCACCCCTCCACTTT.